This entry lists 25 T cell receptor beta chains sequenced from one sample in a study of T cell clones after liver transplantation. TCRdb's table, derived via immunoSEQ multiplex PCR, lists solely in-frame clones and lacks some. This table has about 76,000 clones, roughly 83% appearing once. The starting material was CD4+ T cells from blood, obtained at the 22-month timepoint. These TCRs come from a human patient who received a liver transplant. Certain T cells may be donor cells from the graft.

J is TRBJ1-1 and V is TRBV6-6; D perhaps matches TRBD1 (5 bases). The V gene lost 4 bases and the J gene lost 6 bases, with 15 bases spanning the gap. The CDR3 loop spans 14 amino acids. From germline, CDR1 is MNHNY and CDR2 SVGAGI (reference sequence). The CDR3 is CASSSRQGSPEAFF. Written as DNA, the CDR3 is TGTGCCAGCAGTTCCCGTCAGGGCTCCCCTGAAGCTTTCTTT.

The chain combines TRBV29-1 with TRBJ1-5; no clear D. From germline, CDR1 is SQVTM and CDR2 ANQGSEA. V lost 7 bases, J lost 5 bases, and 12 bases lay in between. The CDR3 extends over 12 amino acids. For the CDR3, the DNA is TGCAGCGCAGCCAGTTTTGATCAGCCCCAGCATTTT. This encodes CSAASFDQPQHF.

This clone was detected only a few times. The J gene is TRBJ2-7, the V gene TRBV5-1; D might be TRBD2 (5 bases). Germline CDR1 reads SGHRS; CDR2 reads YFSETQ. The CDR3 spans 16 residues. V was cut by 0 bases and J by 3 bases, with 16 bases left in between. DNA of the CDR3: TGCGCCAGCAGCTTGGTATCACGGGAAAGTGGCTACGAGCAGTACTTC. It yields the protein CASSLVSRESGYEQYF.

The rearrangement links TRBV5-4 to TRBJ2-3; TRBD2 might be the D (7 bases). Between the trimmed V and J ends, which lost 2 bases and 4 bases, there was a span of 14 bases. This CDR3 has 15 residues. Germline loops: CDR1 SGHNT, CDR2 YYREEE (reference sequence). CDR3 residues: CASSFVGGGPDTQYF. CDR3 DNA: TGTGCCAGCAGCTTTGTGGGGGGGGGCCCAGATACGCAGTATTTT.

V gene TRBV5-1 combines with J gene TRBJ2-5; D might be TRBD2 (6 bases). CDR3 length: 15 residues. V lost 3 bases and J 1 base, leaving 13 bases between the germline ends. Germline CDR1 reads SGHRS; CDR2 reads YFSETQ. CDR3 sequence: CASSWTPGLQETQYF. For the CDR3, the DNA is TGCGCCAGCAGCTGGACGCCGGGACTCCAAGAGACCCAGTACTTC.

The chain carries TRBV9 and TRBJ2-5, with a weak D call TRBD2 (6 bases). The J call may be wrong; the DNA end is better matched by TRBJ2-7. The CDR3 is 15 residues long. The germline V gene has CDR1 SGDLS and CDR2 YYNGEE. The CDR3 DNA reads as TGTGCCAGCAGCGTAGAAGCGGGCGGCTCCTACGAGCAGTACTTC. It codes for CASSVEAGGSYEQYF.

The CDR3 reads CASSLQGQPQHF. CDR3 nucleotide sequence: TGTGCCAGCAGCCTACAGGGTCAGCCCCAGCATTTT. The chain links TRBV21-1 to TRBJ1-5; the table's D call TRBD1 went unverified against the DNA. TRBV21-1 corresponds to a pseudogene. CDR3 length equals 12 residues.

The chain recombines TRBV7-2 with TRBJ2-5, with 10 nucleotides matching TRBD2. With V trimmed by 6 bases and J by 1 base, 5 bases remained unmatched. CDR1 is SGHTA, CDR2 FQGNSA, per germline. CDR3 length: 15 residues. Here the CDR3 reads CASSPSGGAQETQYF. The DNA for the CDR3 is TGTGCCAGCAGTCCCAGCGGGGGGGCCCAAGAGACCCAGTACTTC.

V and J are TRBV5-1 and TRBJ2-3, with 9 positions matching TRBD1. This CDR3 comprises 15 residues. J lost 6 bases, V lost 0 bases, and 5 bases had no gene match. Looked up from germline, CDR1 is SGHRS and CDR2 is YFSETQ. This CDR3 reads CASSLVRDRDDTQYF. The CDR3 DNA reads TGCGCCAGCAGCTTGGTCCGGGACAGGGACGATACGCAGTATTTT.

V gene TRBV11-1 combines with J gene TRBJ2-2; 9 bases line up with TRBD1. The CDR3 runs to 16 residues. From germline, CDR1 is SGHAT and CDR2 FQDESV (reference sequence). The V and J ends lost 2 bases and 5 bases, in that order; junction bases with no gene match: 6. The CDR3 region is CASSLIQGAVTGELFF. In nucleotides, the CDR3 is TGTGCCAGCAGCTTAATACAGGGGGCGGTGACCGGGGAGCTGTTTTTT.

V and J are TRBV11-2 and TRBJ1-1; weak D call: TRBD1 (6 bases). This CDR3 contains 16 residues. Trimming left V 4 bases short and J 3 bases short, with 18 bases between. Germline V CDR1 and CDR2: SGHAT, FQNNGV. The CDR3 protein is CASSSTGLSLDTEAFF. CDR3 DNA: TGTGCCAGCAGCTCGACAGGTTTGTCTTTGGACACTGAAGCTTTCTTT.

This clone has only one observation. The rearrangement links TRBV5-6 to TRBJ2-1; the D is unclear. Trimming cost V 3 bases and J 10 bases, with 17 bases left between them. This CDR3 spans 14 amino acids. Per the germline V gene, CDR1 is SGHDT and CDR2 is YYEEEE. CDR3 in amino acids: CASSSRRYVLEQFF. In DNA, the CDR3 is TGTGCCAGCAGCTCTCGACGGTATGTCCTAGAGCAGTTCTTC. The variable domain in full, with the rest retrieved from reference TRBV5-6 and TRBJ2-1, is DAGVTQSPTHLIKTRGQQVTLRCSPKSGHDTVSWYQQALGQGPQFIFQYYEEEERQRGNFPDRFSGHQFPNYSSELNVNALLLGDSALYLCASSSRRYVLEQFFGPGTRLTVL.

This clone has more than one count but fewer than ten. The chain uses TRBV5-1 and TRBJ1-2; 8 nucleotides align to TRBD1. V lost 2 bases, J lost 1 base, and 4 bases stayed unmatched. This CDR3 spans 15 amino acids. Per germline, CDR1 SGHRS and CDR2 YFSETQ. The CDR3 protein is CASSFSTGDNYGYTF. DNA of the CDR3: TGCGCCAGCAGCTTCTCGACAGGGGATAACTATGGCTACACCTTC.

This clone was seen a handful of times. The chain carries TRBV2 and TRBJ1-6, with TRBD1 matching over 10 bases. V trimming: 5 bases; J trimming: 8 bases; junction bases outside the gene matches: 6. The CDR3 covers 15 residues. Germline assignment: CDR1 SNHLY and CDR2 FYNNEI. This chain's CDR3 is CASSFSGQGYSPLHF. CDR3 nucleotides: TGTGCCAGCAGTTTCTCGGGACAGGGGTATTCACCCCTCCACTTT.

The chain couples TRBV29-1 to TRBJ1-1; D remains unclear. From germline, CDR1 is SQVTM and CDR2 ANQGSEA. The length of the CDR3 is 13 residues. V lost 8 bases and J lost 1, with 14 bases in between. The CDR3 here is CSTLAPGNTEAFF. CDR3 nucleotides: TGCAGCACCCTAGCCCCAGGGAACACTGAAGCTTTCTTT.

The table lists this clone with a few counts. CDR3 protein: CASSESQFSTDTQYF. CDR3 in DNA: TGTGCCAGCAGTGAATCACAGTTTAGCACAGATACGCAGTATTTT. This sequence joins TRBV2 and TRBJ2-3, with D unclear. The CDR3 runs to 15 residues. V shed 2 bases and J shed 0 bases, with 9 bases lying between them. Germline CDR1 reads SNHLY; CDR2 reads FYNNEI.

The rearrangement joins TRBV10-3 to TRBJ2-3; D may be TRBD1 or TRBD2 (5 bases each). The CDR3 runs 15 residues. Trimming shortened V by 7 bases and J by 1 base, and 15 bases separated the two germline ends. In germline, CDR1 is ENHRY, CDR2 SYGVKD. CDR3 DNA sequence: TGTGCCATCACCGGATGGGTGGGGGGCACAGATACGCAGTATTTT. Its protein is CAITGWVGGTDTQYF.

V usage is TRBV7-9 and J usage is TRBJ1-6, with D uncertain. Between the trimmed V and J ends, which lost 1 base and 10 bases, there was a span of 11 bases. CDR3 length equals 14 residues. From germline, CDR1 is SEHNR and CDR2 FQNEAQ (reference sequence). CDR3 loop: CASSLGQTGSPLHF. The CDR3 nucleotides read TGTGCCAGCAGCTTAGGGCAGACGGGGTCACCCCTCCACTTT.

The chain carries TRBV7-9 and TRBJ1-4; D remains ambiguous. The CDR3 totals 15 residues. The V gene's germline CDR1 is SEHNR and CDR2 FQNEAQ (reference sequence). Trimming cost V 4 bases and J 1 base, with 10 bases left between them. DNA of the CDR3: TGTGCCAGCAGCTGGCACAGACTAACTAATGAAAAACTGTTTTTT. Its translation: CASSWHRLTNEKLFF. The full variable domain, in which reference TRBV7-9 and TRBJ1-4 provide the parts outside the CDR3, is DTGVSQNPRHKITKRGQNVTFRCDPISEHNRLYWYRQTLGQGPEFLTYFQNEAQLEKSRLLSDRFSAERPKGSFSTLEIQRTEQGDSAMYLCASSWHRLTNEKLFFGSGTQLSVL.

The rearrangement uses TRBV7-9 and TRBJ1-6, with 7 bases fitting TRBD1. Germline V lookup: CDR1 SEHNR, CDR2 FQNEAQ (reference sequence). There are 14 residues in the CDR3. V dropped 4 bases and J dropped 8; count of bases not matched to a gene: 5. In DNA, the CDR3 is TGTGCCAGCAGCTATCAGGGGGAGTATTCACCCCTCCACTTT. The encoded protein is CASSYQGEYSPLHF.

V and J are TRBV2 and TRBJ2-7, with TRBD2 as a possible D gene (6 bases). V shed 7 bases and J shed 5 bases, with 12 bases lying between them. This CDR3 is built from 12 residues. The germline CDR1 and CDR2 sequences are SNHLY and FYNNEI. CDR3 loop: CASIRERNEQYF. CDR3 in DNA: TGTGCCAGCATACGGGAGCGGAACGAGCAGTACTTC.

This chain uses TRBV4-3 with TRBJ2-7, with 9 bases matching TRBD2. With V trimmed by 0 bases and J by 5 bases, 8 bases remained unmatched. Germline CDR1 and CDR2: LGHNA and YSLEER. The CDR3 has 16 amino acids. This CDR3 is CASSQDHGGRAHEQYF. The CDR3 region has the DNA TGCGCCAGCAGCCAAGATCATGGCGGGAGGGCCCACGAGCAGTACTTC.

The V and J genes are TRBV5-5 and TRBJ1-1; D gene ambiguous. CDR1 SGHKS and CDR2 YYEKEE come from the germline V gene (reference sequence). The CDR3 is made up of 13 amino acids. V was trimmed by 3 bases and J by 4 bases, leaving 10 bases between them. The DNA for the CDR3 is TGTGCCAGCAGCTACGACACCCTCACTGAAGCTTTCTTT. Translation: CASSYDTLTEAFF.

The gene calls are TRBV4-1 and TRBJ2-5; 7 bases agree with TRBD2. The CDR3 runs to 17 residues. Germline V lookup: CDR1 MGHRA, CDR2 YSYEKL. With 5 bases clipped from V and 1 base from J, the junction kept 13 bases outside the gene matches. In nucleotides, the CDR3 is TGCGCCAGCAGCGCCCGGGGTGGCGGGAGAGTCCAAGAGACCCAGTACTTC. Amino acid sequence: CASSARGGGRVQETQYF.

CDR3 loop: CASSEATHSGNTIYF. Here the CDR3 DNA reads TGTGCCAGCAGTGAAGCCACCCACTCTGGAAACACCATATATTTT. The chain recombines TRBV6-1 with TRBJ1-3; no firm D call. Germline loops: CDR1 MNHNS, CDR2 SASEGT. The CDR3 totals 15 residues. Trimming cost V 0 bases and J 0 bases, with 6 bases left between them.